The 16 T cell receptor beta chains presented below share a single source sample, sequenced in a study of cytomegalovirus exposure and HLA in healthy donors. PCR was performed using 60 Vbeta and 13 Jbeta primers. Assay: immunoSEQ multiplex PCR; the TCRdb copy retains only in-frame clones and omits some. In the table there are roughly 100,000 clones, about 70% of which are singletons. The specimen was PBMCs. Source of these receptors: a boy aged 5-17 years in good health and CMV-seronegative.

The chain carries TRBV12-5 and TRBJ2-7; TRBD2 agrees at 7 bases. Germline V gene data show CDR1 as LGHNT and CDR2 as FRNRAP. This CDR3 has 16 amino acids. Losses at the gene ends were 4 bases for V and 3 bases for J; bases not matched to a gene: 12. The CDR3 DNA follows: TGTGCTAGTGGTTGGGGGGGTGGTCGCCCAATCTACGAGCAGTACTTC. As protein: CASGWGGGRPIYEQYF. Based on the CDR3 plus reference TRBV12-5 and TRBJ2-7, the full variable domain is DARVTQTPRHKVTEMGQEVTMRCQPILGHNTVFWYRQTMMQGLELLAYFRNRAPLDDSGMPKDRFSAEMPDATLATLKIQPSEPRDSAVYFCASGWGGGRPIYEQYFGPGTRLTVT.

The chain combines TRBV15 with TRBJ2-3; TRBD1 matches 10 bases. The CDR3 runs to 17 residues. The V gene end was trimmed by 0 bases and the J gene end by 5 bases; junction bases not matched to a gene: 8. CDR1 and CDR2 (germline): LNHNV, YYDKDF (reference sequence). As DNA, the CDR3 is TGTGCCACCAGCAGAGAACCACCGGGACAGGGGCAAGATACGCAGTATTTT. Translation: CATSREPPGQGQDTQYF. Full variable domain (missing parts from reference TRBV15 and TRBJ2-3): DAMVIQNPRYQVTQFGKPVTLSCSQTLNHNVMYWYQQKSSQAPKLLFHYYDKDFNNEADTPDNFQSRRPNTSFCFLDIRSPGLGDTAMYLCATSREPPGQGQDTQYFGPGTRLTVL.

This clone was detected once. The chain recombines TRBV6-6 with TRBJ1-5; 8 bases line up with TRBD1. The CDR3 runs to 15 residues. V gave up 2 bases and J gave up 3 bases; unmatched junction bases: 3. CDR1 is MNHNY and CDR2 is SVGAGI in the germline V gene (reference sequence). This CDR3 reads CASSYRTGNNQPQHF. The CDR3, as DNA: TGTGCCAGCAGTTACCGGACAGGGAACAATCAGCCCCAGCATTTT.

The CDR3 DNA reads TGTGCCAGCAGCTTACTTCTTAGCGGGACGGGGAAGAGTGAGCAGTTCTTC. Protein sequence: CASSLLLSGTGKSEQFF. This chain joins TRBV7-6 and TRBJ2-1; the match to TRBD2 covers 8 bases. The CDR3 is made up of 17 amino acids. Losses at the gene ends were 2 bases for V and 9 bases for J; bases not matched to a gene: 15. The germline V gene has CDR1 SGHVS and CDR2 FNYEAQ.

This sequence joins TRBV5-6 and TRBJ1-4; D is unresolved. Germline assignment: CDR1 SGHDT and CDR2 YYEEEE. This CDR3 spans 13 amino acids. Trimming cost V 2 bases and J 7 bases, with 9 bases left between them. Written as DNA, the CDR3 is TGTGCCAGCAGCTTACAGTTACGTGAAAAACTGTTTTTT. The encoded protein is CASSLQLREKLFF.

This chain joins TRBV11-2 and TRBJ2-7, with D maybe TRBD2 (5 bases). Between the trimmed V and J ends, which lost 6 bases and 1 base, there was a span of 16 bases. The CDR3 runs to 15 residues. Germline V lookup: CDR1 SGHAT, CDR2 FQNNGV. CDR3 sequence reads: CASSRSGLGSYEQYF. The CDR3 bases are TGTGCCAGCAGTCGAAGCGGCCTCGGATCCTACGAGCAGTACTTC.

V is TRBV7-2 and J is TRBJ2-1; D is uncertain. The V and J ends lost 5 bases and 5 bases respectively, with 4 bases between them. The CDR3 length is 11 residues. Per the germline V gene, CDR1 is SGHTA and CDR2 is FQGNSA. For the CDR3, the DNA is TGTGCCAGCAGCCCCGACAATGAGCAGTTCTTC. Protein product: CASSPDNEQFF.

This chain connects TRBV30 to TRBJ1-2; D may be TRBD1 (6 bases). V was pared by 1 base and J by 4 bases, with 16 bases between. This CDR3 is built from 15 residues. From germline, CDR1 is GTSNPN and CDR2 SVGIG (reference sequence). The CDR3 protein is CAWSGVVVRGYGYTF. The DNA for the CDR3 is TGTGCCTGGAGTGGTGTGGTCGTCAGGGGCTATGGCTACACCTTC.

The chain combines TRBV30 with TRBJ2-7, with 10 bases that match TRBD1. J gave up 4 bases and V 5 bases, and 8 bases lay outside the gene matches. This CDR3 comprises 14 residues. CDR1 is GTSNPN, CDR2 SVGIG, per germline (reference sequence). This CDR3 is CAWQRDRGLYEQYF. The CDR3 nucleotides are TGTGCCTGGCAACGGGACAGGGGTTTATACGAGCAGTACTTC. Full variable domain (outside the CDR3, taken from reference TRBV30 and TRBJ2-7): SQTIHQWPATLVQPVGSPLSLECTVEGTSNPNLYWYRQAAGRGLQLLFYSVGIGQISSEVPQNLSASRPQDRQFILSSKKLLLSDSGFYLCAWQRDRGLYEQYFGPGTRLTVT.

The rearrangement links TRBV28 to TRBJ2-3; TRBD1 aligns across 7 bases. Unmatched junction bases numbered 10, after V lost 5 bases and J lost 2 bases. CDR3 length: 16 residues. Germline V gives CDR1 MDHEN, CDR2 SYDVKM. CDR3 protein: CASSTQQGLFTDTQYF. The CDR3 DNA reads as TGTGCCAGCAGTACGCAACAGGGGTTATTCACAGATACGCAGTATTTT. Using reference TRBV28 and TRBJ2-3 for the parts outside the CDR3, the full variable domain is DVKVTQSSRYLVKRTGEKVFLECVQDMDHENMFWYRQDPGLGLRLIYFSYDVKMKEKGDIPEGYSVSREKKERFSLILESASTNQTSMYLCASSTQQGLFTDTQYFGPGTRLTVL.

This sequence joins TRBV10-3 and TRBJ2-5; no reliable D call. CDR3 length equals 12 residues. V lost 7 bases to trimming and J lost 2 bases, with 8 bases between them. Germline lookup yields CDR1 ENHRY and CDR2 SYGVKD. In nucleotides, the CDR3 is TGTGCCATCAAAGACAAGCAAGAGACCCAGTACTTC. It yields the protein CAIKDKQETQYF.

The table lists this clone with a few counts. The chain recombines TRBV5-4 with TRBJ1-2; D ambiguous. CDR1 is SGHNT, CDR2 YYREEE, per germline (reference sequence). Trimming removed 3 bases at V and 5 bases at J, with 8 bases between. The CDR3 is made up of 12 amino acids. The CDR3, as DNA: TGTGCCAGCAGCTCCCAGAGGTATGGCTACACCTTC. Encoded protein: CASSSQRYGYTF.

In its sample, this clone was seen once. The rearrangement links TRBV9 to TRBJ1-3; D is unresolved. The CDR3 spans 15 residues. The germline CDR1 and CDR2 sequences are SGDLS and YYNGEE. Trimming left V 2 bases short and J 2 bases short, with 11 bases between. CDR3 region: CASSVGGTAGNTIYF. Here the CDR3 DNA reads TGTGCCAGCAGCGTCGGCGGAACCGCTGGAAACACCATATATTTT.

This chain links TRBV30 with TRBJ2-2; TRBD2 matches at 8 bases. Germline V gene data show CDR1 as GTSNPN and CDR2 as SVGIG (reference sequence). V lost 5 bases and J lost 6; bases outside the gene matches: 2. The CDR3 contains 12 residues. The CDR3 DNA reads TGTGCCTGGCGGGAGGGCGCCGGGGAGCTGTTTTTT. It is translated as CAWREGAGELFF.

This chain links TRBV2 with TRBJ1-2; TRBD1 might be the D (5 bases). There are 14 residues in the CDR3. Per the germline V gene, CDR1 is SNHLY and CDR2 is FYNNEI. V was pared by 6 bases and J by 5 bases, with 16 bases between. This CDR3 is CASSAMQTAYGYTF. The CDR3 DNA is TGTGCCAGCAGCGCAATGCAGACAGCATATGGCTACACCTTC.

This clone showed up just a few times. The chain employs TRBV27 and TRBJ1-1, with a weak D call TRBD1 (6 bases). V lost 7 bases, J lost 4 bases, and 16 bases lay in between. Germline values: CDR1 MNHEY, CDR2 SMNVEV (reference sequence). The CDR3 spans 14 residues. The CDR3 sequence: CASKTQGSLTEAFF. For the CDR3, the DNA is TGTGCCAGCAAGACCCAGGGGTCCCTCACTGAAGCTTTCTTT.